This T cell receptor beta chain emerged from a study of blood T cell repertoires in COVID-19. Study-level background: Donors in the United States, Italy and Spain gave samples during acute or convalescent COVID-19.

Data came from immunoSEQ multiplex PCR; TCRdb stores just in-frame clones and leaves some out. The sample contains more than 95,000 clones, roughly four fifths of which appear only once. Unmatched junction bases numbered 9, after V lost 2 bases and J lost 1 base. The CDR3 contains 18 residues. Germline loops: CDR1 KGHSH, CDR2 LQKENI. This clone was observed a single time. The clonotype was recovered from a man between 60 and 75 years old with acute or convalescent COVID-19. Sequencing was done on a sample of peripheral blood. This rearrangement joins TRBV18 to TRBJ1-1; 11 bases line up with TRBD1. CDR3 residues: CASSPVSLGQGGNTEAFF. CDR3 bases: TGTGCCAGCTCACCAGTCTCTCTGGGACAGGGGGGGAACACTGAAGCTTTCTTT. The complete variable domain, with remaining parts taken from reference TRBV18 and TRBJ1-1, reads NAGVMQNPRHLVRRRGQEARLRCSPMKGHSHVYWYRQLPEEGLKFMVYLQKENIIDESGMPKERFSAEFPKEGPSILRIQQVVRGDSAAYFCASSPVSLGQGGNTEAFFGQGTRLTVV.